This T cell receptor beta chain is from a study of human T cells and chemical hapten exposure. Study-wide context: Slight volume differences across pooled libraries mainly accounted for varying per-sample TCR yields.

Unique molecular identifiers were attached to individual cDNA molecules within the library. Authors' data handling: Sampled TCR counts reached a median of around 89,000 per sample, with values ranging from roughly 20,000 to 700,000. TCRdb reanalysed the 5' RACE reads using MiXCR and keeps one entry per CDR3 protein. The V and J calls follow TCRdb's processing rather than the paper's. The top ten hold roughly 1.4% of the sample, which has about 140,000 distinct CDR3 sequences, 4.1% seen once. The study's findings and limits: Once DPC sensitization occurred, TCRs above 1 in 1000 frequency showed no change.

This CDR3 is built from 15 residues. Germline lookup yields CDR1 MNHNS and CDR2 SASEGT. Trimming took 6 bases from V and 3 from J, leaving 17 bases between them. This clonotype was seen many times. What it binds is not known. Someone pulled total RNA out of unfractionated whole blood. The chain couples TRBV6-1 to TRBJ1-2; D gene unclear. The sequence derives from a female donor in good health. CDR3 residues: CASRRTQPGDYGYTF. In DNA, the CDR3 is TGTGCCAGCAGAAGAACCCAACCCGGGGACTATGGCTACACCTTC.